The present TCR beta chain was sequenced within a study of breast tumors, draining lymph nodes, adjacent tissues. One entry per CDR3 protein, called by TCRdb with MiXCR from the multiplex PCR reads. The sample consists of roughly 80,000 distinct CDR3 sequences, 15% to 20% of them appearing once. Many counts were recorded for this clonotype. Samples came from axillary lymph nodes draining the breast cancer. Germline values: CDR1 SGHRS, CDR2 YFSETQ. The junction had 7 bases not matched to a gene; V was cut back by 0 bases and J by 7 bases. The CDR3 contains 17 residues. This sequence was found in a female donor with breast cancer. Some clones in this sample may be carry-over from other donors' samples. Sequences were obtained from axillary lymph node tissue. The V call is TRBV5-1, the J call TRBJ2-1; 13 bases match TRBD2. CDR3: CASSLGWTSGRVNEQFF. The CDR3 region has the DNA TGCGCCAGCAGCTTGGGATGGACTAGCGGGAGAGTTAATGAGCAGTTCTTC. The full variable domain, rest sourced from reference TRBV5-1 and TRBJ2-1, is KAGVTQTPRYLIKTRGQQVTLSCSPISGHRSVSWYQQTPGQGLQFLFEYFSETQRNKGNFPGRFSGRQFSNSRSEMNVSTLELGDSALYLCASSLGWTSGRVNEQFFGPGTRLTVL.